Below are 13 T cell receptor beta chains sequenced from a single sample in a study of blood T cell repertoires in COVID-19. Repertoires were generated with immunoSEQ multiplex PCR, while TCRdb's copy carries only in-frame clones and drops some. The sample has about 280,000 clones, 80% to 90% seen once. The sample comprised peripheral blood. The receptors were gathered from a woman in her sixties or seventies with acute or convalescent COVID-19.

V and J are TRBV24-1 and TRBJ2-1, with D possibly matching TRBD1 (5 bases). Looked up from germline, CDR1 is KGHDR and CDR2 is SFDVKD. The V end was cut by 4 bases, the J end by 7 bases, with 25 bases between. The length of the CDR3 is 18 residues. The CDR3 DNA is TGTGCCACCAGTGACCAAAAATCAACAGGAATTCTTGGGAATGAGCAGTTCTTC. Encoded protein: CATSDQKSTGILGNEQFF.

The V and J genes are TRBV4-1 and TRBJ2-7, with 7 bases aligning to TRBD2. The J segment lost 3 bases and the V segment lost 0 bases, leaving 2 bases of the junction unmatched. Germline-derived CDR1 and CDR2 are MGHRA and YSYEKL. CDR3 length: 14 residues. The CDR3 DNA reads TGCGCCAGCAGCCAAGACCCGGGAGGCTACGAGCAGTACTTC. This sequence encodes CASSQDPGGYEQYF.

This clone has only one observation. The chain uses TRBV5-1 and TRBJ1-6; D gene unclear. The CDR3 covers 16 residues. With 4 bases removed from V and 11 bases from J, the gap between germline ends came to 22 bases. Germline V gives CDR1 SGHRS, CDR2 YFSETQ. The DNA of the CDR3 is TGCGCCAGCAGCCCGGGCCAGAGGTCTGGGGAGGCACCCCTCCACTTT. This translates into CASSPGQRSGEAPLHF.

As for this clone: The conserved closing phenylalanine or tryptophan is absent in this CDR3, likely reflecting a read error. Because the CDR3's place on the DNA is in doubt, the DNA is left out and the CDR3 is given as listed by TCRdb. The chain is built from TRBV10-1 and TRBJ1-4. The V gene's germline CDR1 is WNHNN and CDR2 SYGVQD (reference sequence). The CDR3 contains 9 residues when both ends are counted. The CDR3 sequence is CAGGVCVVE.

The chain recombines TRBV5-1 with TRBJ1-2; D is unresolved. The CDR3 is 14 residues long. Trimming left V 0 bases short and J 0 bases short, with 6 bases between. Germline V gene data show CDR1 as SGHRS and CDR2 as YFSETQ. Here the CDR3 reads CASSLDSPNYGYTF. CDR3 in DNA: TGCGCCAGCAGCTTGGACTCCCCTAACTATGGCTACACCTTC.

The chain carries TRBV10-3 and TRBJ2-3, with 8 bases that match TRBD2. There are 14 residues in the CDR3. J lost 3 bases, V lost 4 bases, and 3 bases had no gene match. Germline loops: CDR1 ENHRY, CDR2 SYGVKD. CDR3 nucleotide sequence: TGTGCCATCAGTGGGACTAGCAAGACAGATACGCAGTATTTT. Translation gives CAISGTSKTDTQYF.

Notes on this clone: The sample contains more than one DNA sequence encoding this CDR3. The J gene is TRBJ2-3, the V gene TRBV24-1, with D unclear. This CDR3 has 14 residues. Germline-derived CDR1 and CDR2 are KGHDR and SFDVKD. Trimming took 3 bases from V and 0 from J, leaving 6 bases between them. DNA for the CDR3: TGTGCCACCAGTGATCCTACTAGCACAGATACGCAGTATTTT. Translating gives CATSDPTSTDTQYF.

The CDR3 DNA reads as TGTGCCAGCAGGGGGACAGGGAGGGGACAGCCCCAGCATTTT. Residues: CASRGTGRGQPQHF. The V call is TRBV2, the J call TRBJ1-5, with TRBD1 matching over 9 bases. The trim removed 6 bases at V and 7 bases at J, leaving 7 bases unmatched. Germline-derived CDR1 and CDR2 are SNHLY and FYNNEI. CDR3 size: 14 residues.

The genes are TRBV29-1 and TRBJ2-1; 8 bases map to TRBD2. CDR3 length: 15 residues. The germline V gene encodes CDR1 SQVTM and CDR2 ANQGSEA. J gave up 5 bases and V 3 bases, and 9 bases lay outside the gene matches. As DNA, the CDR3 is TGCAGCGTTGAGAGCACTAGCGGTCAAAACAATGAGCAGTTCTTC. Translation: CSVESTSGQNNEQFF.

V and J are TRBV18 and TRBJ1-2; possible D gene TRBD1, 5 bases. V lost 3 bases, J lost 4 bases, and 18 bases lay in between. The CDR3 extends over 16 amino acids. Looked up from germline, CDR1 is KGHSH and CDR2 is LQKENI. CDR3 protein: CASSPASQGVGYGYTF. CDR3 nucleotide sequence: TGTGCCAGCTCACCTGCCTCACAAGGGGTTGGCTATGGCTACACCTTC.

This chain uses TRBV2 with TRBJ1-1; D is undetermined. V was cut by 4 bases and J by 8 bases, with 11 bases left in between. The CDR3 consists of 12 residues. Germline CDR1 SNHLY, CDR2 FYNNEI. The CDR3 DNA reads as TGTGCCAGCAGTGCCACGCAGGTAGAAGCTTTCTTT. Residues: CASSATQVEAFF.

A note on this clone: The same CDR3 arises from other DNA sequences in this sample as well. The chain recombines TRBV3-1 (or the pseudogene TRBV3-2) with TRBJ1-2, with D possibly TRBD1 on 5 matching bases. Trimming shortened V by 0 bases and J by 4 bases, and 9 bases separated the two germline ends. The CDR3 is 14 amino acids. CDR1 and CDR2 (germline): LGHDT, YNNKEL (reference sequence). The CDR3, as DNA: TGTGCCAGCAGCCAAGAGGGGCGGCTCTATGGCTACACCTTC. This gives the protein CASSQEGRLYGYTF.

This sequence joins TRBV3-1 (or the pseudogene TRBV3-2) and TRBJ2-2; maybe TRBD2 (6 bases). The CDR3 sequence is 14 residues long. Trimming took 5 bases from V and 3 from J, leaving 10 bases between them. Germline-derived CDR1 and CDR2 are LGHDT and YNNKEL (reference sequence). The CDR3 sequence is CASSSWGDTGELFF. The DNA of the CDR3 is TGTGCCAGCAGCTCATGGGGGGACACCGGGGAGCTGTTTTTT.